The 30 T cell receptor beta chains below come from one sample, sequenced in a study of human T cells and chemical hapten exposure. Sample time point: pre-sensitization, week 0. Treatment defined: therapeutic diphenylcyclopropenone sensitization with weekly scalp DPC. TCRdb ran MiXCR on the RACE reads and lists one entry per CDR3 protein. This sample has approximately 80,000 distinct CDR3 sequences; less than 15% occur once, and the top ten carry 4.6%. The sample here was whole blood, taken in connection with sensitization to the hapten diphenylcyclopropenone (DPC). The receptor source for this set is a woman aged 45-65 years with alopecia areata. Some clones in this sample may be carry-over from other donors' samples.

This sequence joins TRBV7-6 and TRBJ2-7; D gene ambiguous. The CDR3 runs 12 residues. Germline V gene data show CDR1 as SGHVS and CDR2 as FNYEAQ. Trimming took off 1 base at V and 0 bases at J, with 1 base between the two ends. The CDR3 loop is CASSLGSYEQYF. The CDR3 nucleotides read TGTGCCAGCAGCTTAGGCTCCTACGAGCAGTACTTC.

CDR3 bases: TGTGCCAGCAGCCGGTGGGGCGATGGCTACACCTTC. This encodes CASSRWGDGYTF. This rearrangement joins TRBV7-9 to TRBJ1-2; a weak D match, TRBD1 (5 bases). CDR1 is SEHNR and CDR2 is FQNEAQ in the germline V gene (reference sequence). V was clipped by 5 bases and J by 6 bases, with 10 bases between them. This CDR3 region has 12 residues.

This clonotype appeared a few times. This chain connects TRBV14 to TRBJ2-5; D unresolved. CDR3 length: 15 amino acids. V gave up 0 bases and J gave up 5 bases, with 13 bases separating them. Looked up from germline, CDR1 is SGHDN and CDR2 is FVKESK. The CDR3 reads CASSQDWGKRETQYF. CDR3 sequence (DNA): TGTGCCAGCAGCCAAGATTGGGGTAAAAGGGAGACCCAGTACTTC.

V gene TRBV7-8 combines with J gene TRBJ2-2, with D possibly being TRBD1 or TRBD2 (5 bases each). The CDR3 contains 18 residues. Trimming took 0 bases from V and 1 from J, leaving 15 bases between them. Germline CDR1 SGHVS, CDR2 FQNEAQ. CDR3 protein: CASSLALGETVNTGELFF. The CDR3 DNA follows: TGTGCCAGCAGCTTAGCGCTGGGGGAGACAGTGAACACCGGGGAGCTGTTTTTT.

This clonotype occurred many times. The rearrangement uses TRBV29-1 and TRBJ2-5, with 8 nucleotides matching TRBD1. This CDR3 is built from 13 residues. Germline CDR1 reads SQVTM; CDR2 reads ANQGSEA. With V trimmed by 6 bases and J by 0 bases, 3 bases remained unmatched. The CDR3 reads CSVGQGNQETQYF. The CDR3 DNA reads as TGCAGCGTCGGACAGGGAAACCAAGAGACCCAGTACTTC.

Many counts were recorded for this clonotype. V gene TRBV28 combines with J gene TRBJ1-3; 7 positions agree with TRBD1. The CDR3 is 16 residues long. Germline trimming cut 2 bases from V and 0 bases from J; bases unmatched to any gene: 4. Germline V gives CDR1 MDHEN, CDR2 SYDVKM. CDR3 sequence (DNA): TGTGCCAGCAGTTTACTACAGGGGTACTCTGGAAACACCATATATTTT. Translating it yields CASSLLQGYSGNTIYF.

The chain links TRBV12-3 or TRBV12-4 to TRBJ2-7; maybe TRBD2 (5 bases). This CDR3 has 13 residues. V was cut by 0 bases and J by 6 bases, with 9 bases left in between. CDR3 bases: TGTGCCAGCAGTTTAGCGGGAGTAGTCGAGCAGTACTTC. Its translation is CASSLAGVVEQYF.

This clonotype was recorded a few times. The V call is TRBV5-4, the J call TRBJ2-5; tentatively, D is TRBD1 (6 bases). Germline CDR1 and CDR2: SGHNT and YYREEE (reference sequence). This CDR3 spans 13 amino acids. Trimming cost V 4 bases and J 5 bases, with 12 bases left between them. The CDR3 loop is CASSVDSLETQYF. The CDR3 coding sequence is TGTGCCAGCAGCGTGGACAGTCTCGAGACCCAGTACTTC.

The genes are TRBV19 and TRBJ2-1; TRBD1 matches at 12 bases. The germline CDR1 and CDR2 sequences are LNHDA and SQIVND (reference sequence). The J segment lost 7 bases and the V segment lost 7 bases, leaving 5 bases of the junction unmatched. The CDR3 has 14 residues. CDR3 nucleotides: TGTGCCAGTAATCGGGACAGGGGGCTGAATGAGCAGTTCTTC. The encoded protein is CASNRDRGLNEQFF.

This clonotype was counted only a few times. V gene TRBV12-3 or TRBV12-4 combines with J gene TRBJ2-1; no reliable D call. The ends were cut back, 2 bases at V and 6 bases at J, with 14 bases in the middle. The CDR3 totals 15 residues. CDR3 in DNA: TGTGCCAGCAGTTTAACGGCGGCTCCCAGCAATGAGCAGTTCTTC. It specifies CASSLTAAPSNEQFF.

This rearrangement joins TRBV19 to TRBJ1-1; D unclear. V lost 6 bases to trimming and J lost 0 bases, with 11 bases between them. The CDR3 runs 14 residues. Per germline, CDR1 LNHDA and CDR2 SQIVND (reference sequence). For the CDR3, the DNA is TGTGCCAGTAGCCAACATAGCGTGAACACTGAAGCTTTCTTT. Translated: CASSQHSVNTEAFF.

This clonotype has a single count. The chain uses TRBV28 and TRBJ2-7; 10 bases agree with TRBD2. The CDR3 runs to 15 residues. In germline, CDR1 is MDHEN, CDR2 SYDVKM. Trimming took 6 bases from V and 3 from J; bases not matched to a gene: 8. As DNA, the CDR3 is TGTGCCAGCAGCTCCGCCCTAGCGGGAGTCTACGAGCAGTACTTC. It is translated as CASSSALAGVYEQYF.

This clonotype has a handful of counts. The chain has TRBV6-6 and TRBJ2-5; D gene unclear. The V end was cut by 4 bases, the J end by 1 base, with 10 bases between. The CDR3 runs to 14 residues. Germline loops: CDR1 MNHNY, CDR2 SVGAGI (reference sequence). The CDR3: CASSLLGSQETQYF. The CDR3 nucleotides read TGTGCCAGCAGTTTGTTAGGCAGCCAAGAGACCCAGTACTTC.

The V and J genes are TRBV19 and TRBJ1-5, with D perhaps matching TRBD1 (5 bases). CDR1 is LNHDA, CDR2 SQIVND, per germline (reference sequence). The CDR3 runs to 13 residues. Trimming removed 11 bases at V and 3 bases at J, with 14 bases between. The CDR3 DNA reads as TGTGCCGGGGCAATTAGTTCCAATCAGCCCCAGCATTTT. As protein: CAGAISSNQPQHF.

This chain links TRBV7-9 with TRBJ1-1; possibly TRBD1 for D (5 bases). The CDR3 has 14 amino acids. Deletions cut 2 bases from V and 6 bases from J, with 13 bases between. In germline, CDR1 is SEHNR, CDR2 FQNEAQ (reference sequence). The CDR3 coding sequence is TGTGCCAGCAGCTTAAGGGGAGGGTATGCTGAAGCTTTCTTT. This codes for CASSLRGGYAEAFF.

This clonotype was recorded a few times. The chain joins TRBV20-1 to TRBJ1-3; D call uncertain. V was trimmed by 6 bases and J by 0 bases, leaving 12 bases between them. There are 14 residues in the CDR3. The germline CDR1 and CDR2 sequences are DFQATT and SNEGSKA (reference sequence). The CDR3, as DNA: TGCAGTGCCCCCCCCTTGGGCTCTGGAAACACCATATATTTT. The encoded protein is CSAPPLGSGNTIYF.

This clonotype appeared many times. The genes are TRBV29-1 and TRBJ2-7; D uncertain. The CDR3 spans 12 residues. V lost 0 bases and J lost 6, with 9 bases in between. Looked up from germline, CDR1 is SQVTM and CDR2 is ANQGSEA. CDR3 region: CSVEDPAAEQYF. Written as DNA, the CDR3 is TGCAGCGTTGAAGATCCAGCTGCCGAGCAGTACTTC.

This clonotype was picked up a small number of times. The chain carries TRBV20-1 and TRBJ2-7; TRBD2 matches at 10 bases. Germline V gene sequence: CDR1 DFQATT, CDR2 SNEGSKA (reference sequence). CDR3 length: 17 residues. Trimming cost V 1 base and J 3 bases; bases outside gene matches: 12. The CDR3 DNA reads as TGCAGTGCTAGAGTGCTAGCGGGAGTGCCCGCGAACTACGAGCAGTACTTC. This encodes CSARVLAGVPANYEQYF.

This sequence joins TRBV19 and TRBJ2-5; D might be TRBD2 (6 bases). CDR1 and CDR2 from the germline V gene are LNHDA and SQIVND (reference sequence). CDR3 size: 14 residues. The V end lost 9 bases, the J end lost 5 bases, and 19 bases lay between the germline ends. The CDR3 bases are TGTGCCAGCCGTAAGGAGCTAGGAGGGGAGACCCAGTACTTC. Translating it yields CASRKELGGETQYF.

The chain combines TRBV29-1 with TRBJ2-3; tentative D call: TRBD1 (5 bases). CDR1 SQVTM and CDR2 ANQGSEA come from the germline V gene. V dropped 7 bases and J dropped 1 base, with 15 bases sitting between them. The CDR3 loop spans 14 amino acids. The CDR3 DNA sequence: TGCAGCGCTAAACATAGGGGCGGCACAGATACGCAGTATTTT. This encodes CSAKHRGGTDTQYF.

The chain employs TRBV5-4 and TRBJ2-5; possibly TRBD2 for D (5 bases). Deletions cut 0 bases from V and 5 bases from J, with 8 bases between. Per germline, CDR1 SGHNT and CDR2 YYREEE (reference sequence). CDR3 length: 13 amino acids. CDR3 region: CASSLAGWETQYF. DNA for the CDR3: TGTGCCAGCAGCTTGGCGGGGTGGGAGACCCAGTACTTC.

There are a few counts of this clonotype. The V and J genes are TRBV12-3 or TRBV12-4 and TRBJ2-4, with 9 bases matching TRBD1. The CDR3 is 18 amino acids. J was trimmed by 2 bases and V by 5 bases; bases with no gene match: 13. Here the CDR3 reads CASSPIGGTGNPKNIQYF. The CDR3 nucleotides are TGTGCCAGCAGTCCAATAGGGGGGACAGGGAATCCCAAAAACATTCAGTACTTC.

There are a few counts of this clonotype. The chain employs TRBV29-1 and TRBJ2-4; TRBD1 is a possible D gene (5 bases). Trimming removed 5 bases at V and 3 bases at J, with 17 bases between. The CDR3 has 15 amino acids. Per the germline V gene, CDR1 is SQVTM and CDR2 is ANQGSEA. The CDR3 DNA is TGCAGCGTTTCCGACAGCCTGTACGGCAAAAACATTCAGTACTTC. Translated, it gives CSVSDSLYGKNIQYF.

This sequence joins TRBV5-5 and TRBJ2-7, with D unresolved. Per the germline V gene, CDR1 is SGHKS and CDR2 is YYEKEE (reference sequence). The CDR3 sequence is 13 residues long. Trimming took 4 bases from V and 6 from J, leaving 14 bases between them. The CDR3 is CASSLDLFGEQYF. The DNA of the CDR3 is TGTGCCAGCAGCCTAGATTTATTCGGCGAGCAGTACTTC.

This clonotype was observed a handful of times. V gene TRBV28 combines with J gene TRBJ2-1, with D unresolved. The germline gives CDR1 MDHEN, CDR2 SYDVKM. The CDR3 covers 11 residues. V was clipped by 6 bases and J by 5 bases, with 5 bases between them. This CDR3 reads CASRENNEQFF. The DNA of the CDR3 is TGTGCCAGCAGGGAGAACAATGAGCAGTTCTTC. The whole variable domain, remainder taken from reference TRBV28 and TRBJ2-1, is DVKVTQSSRYLVKRTGEKVFLECVQDMDHENMFWYRQDPGLGLRLIYFSYDVKMKEKGDIPEGYSVSREKKERFSLILESASTNQTSMYLCASRENNEQFFGPGTRLTVL.

This clonotype was counted only a few times. The chain couples TRBV11-3 to TRBJ2-3, with 8 bases aligning to TRBD1. The germline gives CDR1 SGHNT, CDR2 YENEEA. The CDR3 is 16 amino acids. V trimming: 8 bases; J trimming: 2 bases; junction bases outside the gene matches: 12. CDR3 nucleotides: TGTGCCAGCGCTAATGACGGACAGGGAGACACAGATACGCAGTATTTT. Its translation: CASANDGQGDTDTQYF.

The CDR3 is CASSESRQGDQPQHF. The DNA of the CDR3 is TGTGCCAGCAGTGAAAGTAGGCAGGGAGATCAGCCCCAGCATTTT. V and J are TRBV6-1 and TRBJ1-5; TRBD1 might be the D (5 bases). CDR3 size: 15 residues. V gave up 2 bases and J gave up 5 bases, with 13 bases separating them. Germline CDR1 MNHNS, CDR2 SASEGT.

This clonotype has just a few counts. J is TRBJ2-3 and V is TRBV20-1; 10 nucleotides match TRBD2. Germline assignment: CDR1 DFQATT and CDR2 SNEGSKA (reference sequence). The CDR3 is 14 residues long. The trim removed 2 bases at V and 4 bases at J, leaving 3 bases unmatched. CDR3 sequence (DNA): TGCAGTGCTAGAATAGCGGGAGGTCCAGATACGCAGTATTTT. Its protein product is CSARIAGGPDTQYF.

This clonotype was observed a few times. The rearrangement links TRBV4-1 to TRBJ1-1; D not certain. This CDR3 has 15 amino acids. V was trimmed by 1 base and J by 1 base, leaving 10 bases between them. Germline V gene data show CDR1 as MGHRA and CDR2 as YSYEKL. This chain's CDR3 is CASSQVGRQNTEAFF. The CDR3 coding sequence is TGCGCCAGCAGCCAAGTAGGACGCCAGAACACTGAAGCTTTCTTT.

This clonotype has a count of ten or more. The V and J genes are TRBV7-8 and TRBJ2-7, with TRBD2 matching 8 bases. The CDR3 contains 15 residues. J lost 7 bases, V lost 2 bases, and 10 bases had no gene match. The germline V gene encodes CDR1 SGHVS and CDR2 FQNEAQ. CDR3 region: CASSLRREASGEQYF. The CDR3 coding sequence is TGTGCCAGCAGCTTACGGCGGGAGGCATCGGGGGAGCAGTACTTC.